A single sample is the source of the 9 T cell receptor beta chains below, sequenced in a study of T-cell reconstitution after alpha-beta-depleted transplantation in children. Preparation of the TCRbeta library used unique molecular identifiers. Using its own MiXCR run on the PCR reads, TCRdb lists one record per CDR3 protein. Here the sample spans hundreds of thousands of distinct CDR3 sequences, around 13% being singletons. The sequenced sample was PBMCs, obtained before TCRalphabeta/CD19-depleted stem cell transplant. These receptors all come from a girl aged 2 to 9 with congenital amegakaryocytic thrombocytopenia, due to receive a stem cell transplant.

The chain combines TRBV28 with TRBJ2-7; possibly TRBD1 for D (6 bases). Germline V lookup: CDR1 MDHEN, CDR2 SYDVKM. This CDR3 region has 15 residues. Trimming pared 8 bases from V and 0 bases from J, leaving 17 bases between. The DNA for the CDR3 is TGTGCCAGCCAGATCCGGGACACCAACTCCTACGAGCAGTACTTC. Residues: CASQIRDTNSYEQYF.

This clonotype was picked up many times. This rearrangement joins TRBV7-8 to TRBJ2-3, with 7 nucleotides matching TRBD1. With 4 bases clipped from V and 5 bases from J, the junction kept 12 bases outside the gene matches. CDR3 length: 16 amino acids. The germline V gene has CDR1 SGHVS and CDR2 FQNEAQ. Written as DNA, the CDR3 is TGTGCCAGCAGCTCCGGGACAGTCCTCGGGAAAGATACGCAGTATTTT. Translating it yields CASSSGTVLGKDTQYF.

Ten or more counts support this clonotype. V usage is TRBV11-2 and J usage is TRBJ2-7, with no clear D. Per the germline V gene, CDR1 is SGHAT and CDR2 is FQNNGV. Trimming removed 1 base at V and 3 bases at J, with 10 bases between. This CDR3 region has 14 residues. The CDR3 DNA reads TGTGCCAGCAGCTTAGCCGACGGTCTCTACGAGCAGTACTTC. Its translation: CASSLADGLYEQYF.

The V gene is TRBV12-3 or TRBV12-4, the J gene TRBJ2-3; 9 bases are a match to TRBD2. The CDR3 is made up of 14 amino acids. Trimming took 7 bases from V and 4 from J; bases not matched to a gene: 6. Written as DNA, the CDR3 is TGTGCCAGCATTAATAGCGGGAGATCAGATACGCAGTATTTT. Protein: CASINSGRSDTQYF.

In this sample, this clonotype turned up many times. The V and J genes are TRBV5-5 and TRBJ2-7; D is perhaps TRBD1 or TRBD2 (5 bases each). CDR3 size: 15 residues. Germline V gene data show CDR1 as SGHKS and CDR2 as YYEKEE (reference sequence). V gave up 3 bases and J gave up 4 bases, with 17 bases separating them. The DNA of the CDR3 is TGTGCCAGCAGCTCCGCCGGGACGTCCCAATACGAGCAGTACTTC. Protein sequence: CASSSAGTSQYEQYF.

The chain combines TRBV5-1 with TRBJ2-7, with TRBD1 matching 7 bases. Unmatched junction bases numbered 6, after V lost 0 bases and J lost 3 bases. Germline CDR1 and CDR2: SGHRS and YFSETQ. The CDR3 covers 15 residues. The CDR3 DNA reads TGCGCCAGCAGCTTGGTTGGGGACAGCAACTACGAGCAGTACTTC. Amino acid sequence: CASSLVGDSNYEQYF. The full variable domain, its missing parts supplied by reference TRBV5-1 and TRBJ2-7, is KAGVTQTPRYLIKTRGQQVTLSCSPISGHRSVSWYQQTPGQGLQFLFEYFSETQRNKGNFPGRFSGRQFSNSRSEMNVSTLELGDSALYLCASSLVGDSNYEQYFGPGTRLTVT.

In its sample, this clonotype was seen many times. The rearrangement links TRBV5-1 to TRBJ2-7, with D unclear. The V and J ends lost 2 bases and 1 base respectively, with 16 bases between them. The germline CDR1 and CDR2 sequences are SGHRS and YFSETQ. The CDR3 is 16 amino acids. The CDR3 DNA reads TGCGCCAGCAGCTTACGAGGTCAGGCACGTTCCTACGAGCAGTACTTC. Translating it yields CASSLRGQARSYEQYF.

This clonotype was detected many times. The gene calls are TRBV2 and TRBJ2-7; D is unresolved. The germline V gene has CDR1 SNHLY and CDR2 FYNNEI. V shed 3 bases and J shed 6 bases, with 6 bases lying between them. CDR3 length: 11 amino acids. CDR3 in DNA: TGTGCCAGCAGTGAGGGTGGCGAGCAGTACTTC. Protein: CASSEGGEQYF.

The CDR3 DNA is TGTGCCTGGGGGTCAGGCCACCAAGAGACCCAGTACTTC. Protein sequence: CAWGSGHQETQYF. J is TRBJ2-5 and V is TRBV11-2; the D gene could be TRBD1 or TRBD2 (5 bases each). The CDR3 extends over 13 amino acids. Germline-derived CDR1 and CDR2 are SGHAT and FQNNGV. V lost 11 bases and J 0 bases, leaving 13 bases between the germline ends.